Below, 23 T cell receptor beta chains from the same sample are listed, as sequenced in a study of T cell responses to AZD1222 COVID-19 vaccine. Produced via immunoSEQ multiplex PCR; TCRdb's table is partial and in-frame only. The sample holds over 110,000 clones, roughly 90% seen once. The specimen was peripheral blood, collected on day 0 of AZD1222 vaccination. The receptors here all came from an adult in good health.

The genes are TRBV14 and TRBJ1-3; 7 nucleotides match TRBD1. The CDR3 contains 16 residues. CDR1 SGHDN and CDR2 FVKESK come from the germline V gene. Losses at the gene ends were 3 bases for V and 1 base for J; bases not matched to a gene: 6. DNA for the CDR3: TGTGCCAGCAGCCACCGGGGACAGCCATCTGGAAACACCATATATTTT. Encoded protein: CASSHRGQPSGNTIYF.

The V call is TRBV7-9, the J call TRBJ2-1; perhaps TRBD2 as D (7 bases). Germline CDR1 and CDR2: SEHNR and FQNEAQ (reference sequence). V lost 6 bases to trimming and J lost 3 bases, with 18 bases between them. The CDR3 sequence is 16 residues long. CDR3 loop: CASRPRGGDNYNEQFF. CDR3 coding DNA: TGTGCCAGCAGGCCAAGGGGGGGCGATAACTACAATGAGCAGTTCTTC.

This sequence joins TRBV5-4 and TRBJ1-2; D ambiguous. CDR1 and CDR2 (germline): SGHNT, YYREEE (reference sequence). V gave up 3 bases and J gave up 1 base, with 10 bases separating them. The CDR3 contains 14 residues. CDR3 protein: CASSSRGINYGYTF. The CDR3, as DNA: TGTGCCAGCAGCTCCAGAGGAATTAACTATGGCTACACCTTC.

This clone was recorded once. J is TRBJ1-3 and V is TRBV27; 7 bases agree with TRBD1. With 6 bases clipped from V and 0 bases from J, the junction kept 8 bases outside the gene matches. The germline V gene encodes CDR1 MNHEY and CDR2 SMNVEV (reference sequence). The CDR3 spans 16 residues. The CDR3 is CASSRAGGLSGNTIYF. In nucleotides, the CDR3 is TGTGCCAGCAGCCGGGCAGGGGGTCTCTCTGGAAACACCATATATTTT.

This clone is a singleton in its sample. CDR3 sequence: CASSEKDGARDIQYF. In DNA, the CDR3 is TGTGCCAGCAGCGAGAAGGACGGCGCGCGGGACATTCAGTACTTC. The rearrangement joins TRBV9 to TRBJ2-4, with D tentatively TRBD2 (5 bases). The CDR3 is 15 amino acids. Germline CDR1 SGDLS, CDR2 YYNGEE. The V and J ends lost 3 bases and 8 bases respectively, with 18 bases between them.

Only one count was recorded for this clone. The chain combines TRBV20-1 with TRBJ1-4; no reliable D call. V lost 4 bases to trimming and J lost 5 bases, with 5 bases between them. Per the germline V gene, CDR1 is DFQATT and CDR2 is SNEGSKA (reference sequence). This CDR3 has 11 amino acids. The CDR3, as DNA: TGCAGTGCTAACTTAAATGAAAAACTGTTTTTT. This encodes CSANLNEKLFF.

The chain combines TRBV7-6 with TRBJ1-4; D ambiguous. Germline loops: CDR1 SGHVS, CDR2 FNYEAQ. Trimming took 1 base from V and 4 from J, leaving 10 bases between them. This CDR3 is built from 15 residues. The CDR3 DNA reads TGTGCCAGCAGCTTAGAACCAGGCATTAATGAAAAACTGTTTTTT. Its translation is CASSLEPGINEKLFF.

Here the CDR3 DNA reads TGTGCCATCAGTATAGGGACAGAGGCAAGAGCGTCACCCCTCCACTTT. Its translation: CAISIGTEARASPLHF. V and J are TRBV10-3 and TRBJ1-6; 7 bases are a match to TRBD1. J was trimmed by 10 bases and V by 5 bases; bases with no gene match: 14. Per germline, CDR1 ENHRY and CDR2 SYGVKD. CDR3 length equals 16 residues.

The chain couples TRBV12-3 or TRBV12-4 to TRBJ2-2; the D is unclear. This CDR3 is 13 amino acids long. The V and J ends lost 2 bases and 6 bases respectively, with 7 bases between them. The CDR3 region has the DNA TGTGCCAGCAGTTTAATAGGAGCCGGGGAGCTGTTTTTT. Translated: CASSLIGAGELFF.

The rearrangement uses TRBV6-5 and TRBJ1-1; tentative D call: TRBD1 (6 bases). This CDR3 is 14 amino acids long. V lost 6 bases and J 4 bases, leaving 15 bases between the germline ends. The germline V gene encodes CDR1 MNHEY and CDR2 SVGAGI. The CDR3 is CASRIARGSTEAFF. The CDR3 DNA is TGTGCCAGCAGGATAGCCAGGGGTAGCACTGAAGCTTTCTTT.

This sequence joins TRBV15 and TRBJ2-7, with 9 bases identical to TRBD1. This CDR3 comprises 15 residues. Per germline, CDR1 LNHNV and CDR2 YYDKDF (reference sequence). The J segment lost 5 bases and the V segment lost 1 base, leaving 6 bases of the junction unmatched. The CDR3 protein is CATSRGGTGRNEQYF. In DNA form, the CDR3 reads TGTGCCACCAGCAGAGGCGGGACAGGGAGGAACGAGCAGTACTTC.

This chain uses TRBV5-5 with TRBJ1-3; D is unresolved. V was pared by 1 base and J by 4 bases, with 9 bases between. The length of the CDR3 is 14 residues. CDR1 SGHKS and CDR2 YYEKEE come from the germline V gene (reference sequence). CDR3 sequence (DNA): TGTGCCAGCAGCTTGTGGGCAGGCGGAAACACCATATATTTT. This encodes CASSLWAGGNTIYF.

This chain connects TRBV27 to TRBJ1-6; D is ambiguous. V shed 1 base and J shed 7 bases, with 14 bases lying between them. The CDR3 runs 16 residues. CDR1 is MNHEY and CDR2 is SMNVEV in the germline V gene (reference sequence). The CDR3 region has the DNA TGTGCCAGCAGTTTATACGGAACTCTGGGGAATTCACCCCTCCACTTT. Protein sequence: CASSLYGTLGNSPLHF.

The rearrangement links TRBV19 to TRBJ2-7; D unclear. V was trimmed by 7 bases and J by 3 bases, leaving 16 bases between them. Germline V gene lookup returns CDR1 LNHDA and CDR2 SQIVND (reference sequence). This CDR3 region has 14 residues. CDR3 protein: CASTPSRFIYEQYF. CDR3 bases: TGTGCCAGTACCCCGAGTCGGTTTATCTACGAGCAGTACTTC. The full variable domain, its missing parts supplied by reference TRBV19 and TRBJ2-7, is DGGITQSPKYLFRKEGQNVTLSCEQNLNHDAMYWYRQDPGQGLRLIYYSQIVNDFQKGDIAEGYSVSREKKESFPLTVTSAQKNPTAFYLCASTPSRFIYEQYFGPGTRLTVT.

The CDR3 coding sequence is TGTGCCAGCAGTACAGGGTTTGAGCAGTTCTTC. It is translated as CASSTGFEQFF. This sequence joins TRBV27 and TRBJ2-1; D perhaps matches TRBD1 (6 bases). Trimming cost V 5 bases and J 9 bases, with 8 bases left between them. Germline V CDR1 and CDR2: MNHEY, SMNVEV (reference sequence). The CDR3 has 11 amino acids.

V usage is TRBV7-8 and J usage is TRBJ1-2; D is perhaps TRBD1 (5 bases). Germline CDR1 reads SGHVS; CDR2 reads FQNEAQ. The CDR3 has 17 residues. The ends were cut back, 2 bases at V and 0 bases at J, with 16 bases in the middle. The CDR3 coding sequence is TGTGCCAGCAGCTTAAAGGCAGGGTTTTCAGCTAACTATGGCTACACCTTC. It codes for CASSLKAGFSANYGYTF.

The rearrangement links TRBV14 to TRBJ2-3; D not resolved. V was shortened by 3 bases and J by 2 bases, with 0 bases between the two germline ends. CDR1 and CDR2 from the germline V gene are SGHDN and FVKESK. This CDR3 contains 11 residues. The CDR3 loop reads CASSHTDTQYF. Written as DNA, the CDR3 is TGTGCCAGCAGCCACACAGATACGCAGTATTTT.

The rearrangement uses TRBV12-3 or TRBV12-4 and TRBJ1-3, with D perhaps TRBD1 (5 bases). The CDR3 is made up of 13 amino acids. Deletions cut 7 bases from V and 6 bases from J, with 13 bases between. CDR3 loop: CASNLGGPNTIYF. In nucleotides, the CDR3 is TGTGCCAGCAACTTGGGGGGACCAAACACCATATATTTT.

The V gene is TRBV7-2, the J gene TRBJ2-3, with D possibly being TRBD2 (6 bases). V lost 5 bases, J lost 5 bases, and 11 bases lay in between. CDR1 SGHTA and CDR2 FQGNSA come from the germline V gene. The CDR3 length is 13 residues. The CDR3 nucleotides are TGTGCCAGCAGCGTGGGACTCCGAGATACGCAGTATTTT. This translates into CASSVGLRDTQYF.

The rearrangement uses TRBV25-1 and TRBJ2-7; 11 positions match TRBD2. Germline-derived CDR1 and CDR2 are MGHDK and SYGVNS. CDR3 size: 17 residues. The V and J ends lost 2 bases and 3 bases, in that order; junction bases with no gene match: 9. The CDR3: CASSEGTSGSGGYEQYF. CDR3 DNA: TGTGCCAGCAGTGAAGGAACTAGCGGGAGTGGAGGCTACGAGCAGTACTTC.

The chain employs TRBV7-2 and TRBJ2-5; D not certain. CDR1 SGHTA and CDR2 FQGNSA come from the germline V gene. There are 14 residues in the CDR3. V lost 5 bases and J 2 bases, leaving 12 bases between the germline ends. CDR3 sequence: CASSLGPRQETQYF. CDR3 nucleotide sequence: TGTGCCAGCAGCCTAGGTCCCCGACAAGAGACCCAGTACTTC.

The rearrangement links TRBV2 to TRBJ1-5, with D hard to call. Germline loops: CDR1 SNHLY, CDR2 FYNNEI. The CDR3 contains 14 residues. V lost 6 bases and J 3 bases, leaving 12 bases between the germline ends. CDR3 bases: TGTGCCAGCAGGGGTGGGAGGGTCAATCAGCCCCAGCATTTT. Translation gives CASRGGRVNQPQHF.

This clone appeared once. This chain connects TRBV7-3 to TRBJ1-1; D may be TRBD1 (5 bases). CDR3 size: 13 residues. Trimming stripped 5 bases from V and 0 bases from J, with 7 bases between. In germline, CDR1 is SGHTA, CDR2 FQGTGA. The CDR3 DNA follows: TGTGCCAGCAGCGGACACATGAACACTGAAGCTTTCTTT. This codes for CASSGHMNTEAFF. Filled out from reference TRBV7-3 and TRBJ1-1, the complete variable domain reads GAGVSQTPSNKVTEKGKYVELRCDPISGHTALYWYRQSLGQGPEFLIYFQGTGAADDSGLPNDRFFAVRPEGSVSTLKIQRTERGDSAVYLCASSGHMNTEAFFGQGTRLTVV.